This T cell receptor (beta chain) was found in a study of vaccination and CD4 T cells after COVID-19. The study, taken as a whole, reports: Median counts of SARS-CoV-2-reactive clonotypes increased from roughly 19 to 38; this difference was not significant.

Regarding this clonotype: Its specificity is unknown.

The CDR3 contains 14 residues. Germline CDR1 and CDR2: SGHTA and FQGNSA. V dropped 6 bases and J dropped 4 bases, with 13 bases sitting between them. At the Johns Hopkins FTIC core, DNA taken from cultured CD4+ T cells was sequenced by way of the Oncomine TCR Beta short-read assay. TCRdb ran MiXCR on the PCR reads and lists one entry per CDR3 protein. The table includes 13,000 or so distinct CDR3 sequences, about two fifths detected once. Treatment reported: roughly 10-day PBMC culture with coronavirus spike peptide pools or control peptides (ViraFEST assay). Sequencing input: CD4+ T cells from blood, cultured in vitro. The sequence derives from a human donor who had recovered from COVID-19. The J gene is TRBJ1-5, the V gene TRBV7-2; D call uncertain. CDR3 bases: TGTGCCAGCAGTCCCTCCCTATCGAATCAGCCCCAGCATTTT. It encodes CASSPSLSNQPQHF.